What follows describes a single TCR beta chain. The authors' processing: Reference gene primers were amplified, and this amplification served to estimate nucleated cell counts. Profiling relied on immunoSEQ multiplex PCR, and the TCRdb table lists in-frame clones only, not all of them. That table furnishes V, J and clone size, whereas the DNA furnished D and trimming. The sample shows some 42,000 clones, over 80% of them seen only once. The data were obtained in a study of blood T cell repertoires in COVID-19. Study-level information: Researchers got acute and convalescent COVID-19 samples from the United States, Italy and Spain. PBMCs, B-cell-depleted T cells, or T cells were the source of the cDNA or gDNA that made up the material.

What was sequenced was peripheral blood. The sequence derives from a human donor in a cohort sampled during active COVID-19.

As DNA, the CDR3 is TGTGCCAGCAGCTTTAGAAGGAGGTTCGGCGGCGGGACTGAAGCTTTCTTT. Protein product: CASSFRRRFGGGTEAFF. The rearrangement uses TRBV7-2 and TRBJ1-1, with D unclear. The length of the CDR3 is 17 residues. Per germline, CDR1 SGHTA and CDR2 FQGNSA. The V and J ends lost 3 bases and 5 bases respectively, with 22 bases between them.